This is a list of T cell receptor beta chains from one sample in a study of CD8 T cells in ankylosing spondylitis. One entry per CDR3 protein, called by TCRdb with MiXCR from the 5' RACE reads. The sample includes under 950,000 distinct CDR3 sequences, roughly 20% of them seen just once. Sequencing was performed on blood, either unsorted or a sorted T cell fraction (not recorded which). The receptors were sampled from a male donor with ankylosing spondylitis. Each CDR3 is given with its conserved first and last residue. D genes are given only for firm matches. Only some rows state a clone size, as once, few, many or a class for expanded clones.

J gene,V gene,clone size,D gene,CDR3 DNA,CDR3 protein
TRBJ2-7,TRBV20-1,few,TRBD1,TGCAGTGCTGACAGGGGATCCTACGAGCAGTACTTC,CSADRGSYEQYF
TRBJ2-2,TRBV3-1,few,TRBD2,TGTGCCAGCAGCCAAGACCTAGCGGGGGACGGGGAGCTGTTTTTT,CASSQDLAGDGELFF
TRBJ2-5,TRBV9,NA,NA,TGTGCCAGCAGCGCAACACTCCAAGAGACCCAGTACTTC,CASSATLQETQYF
TRBJ2-1,TRBV7-8,NA,TRBD1,TGTGCCAGCAGCACCCAGCGGACAGGCTCCTACAATGAGCAGTTCTTC,CASSTQRTGSYNEQFF
TRBJ1-2,TRBV9,few,NA,TGTGCCAGCAGCGTTGCTGGGGCTCCTTCTAACTATGGCTACACCTTC,CASSVAGAPSNYGYTF
TRBJ2-2,TRBV5-1,few,TRBD2,TGCGCCAGCAGCTTGGTGGCGGGAGGATCCGGGGAGCTGTTTTTT,CASSLVAGGSGELFF
TRBJ1-2,TRBV29-1,few,TRBD1,TGCAGCGTTACGGACAGGACAGACTATGGCTACACCTTC,CSVTDRTDYGYTF
TRBJ2-2,TRBV24-1,many,NA,TGTGCCACCAGTGATTTGGGAACAGCGAACACCGGGGAGCTGTTTTTT,CATSDLGTANTGELFF
TRBJ2-7,TRBV4-3,few,TRBD2,TGCGCCAGCAGCCAAGATAGCACTAGCGGTGCCTACGAGCAGTACTTC,CASSQDSTSGAYEQYF
TRBJ2-3,TRBV28,NA,TRBD2,TGTGCCAGCAGCCCTCCCTTAGCGGGTGGGGGTACAGATACGCAGTATTTT,CASSPPLAGGGTDTQYF
TRBJ2-3,TRBV12-3/TRBV12-4,few,TRBD1,TGTGCCAGCAGGCTAGGACAGGGGGCAGATACGCAGTATTTT,CASRLGQGADTQYF
TRBJ2-1,TRBV11-1,NA,NA,TGTGCCAGCAGCTTAGCGCGTACTAAATACAATGAGCAGTTCTTC,CASSLARTKYNEQFF
TRBJ2-5,TRBV12-3/TRBV12-4,NA,TRBD1,TGTGCCAGCAGTACCTCCGGGACAGGGACTGCGGAGACCCAGTACTTC,CASSTSGTGTAETQYF
TRBJ2-7,TRBV7-2,few,TRBD1,TGTGCCACCCGGGACAGCGGCTCCTACGAGCAGTACTTC,CATRDSGSYEQYF
TRBJ2-4,TRBV20-1,few,TRBD2,TGCAGTGCTAGACAGCGGGGGCTGGGGCTCAGCATTCAGTACTTC,CSARQRGLGLSIQYF
TRBJ2-3,TRBV7-3,NA,NA,TGTGCCAGCAGCTCGGGCTCGCCCCCAGATACGCAGTATTTT,CASSSGSPPDTQYF
TRBJ2-2,TRBV5-1,many,TRBD2,TGTGCCAGCAGTTTAGCTGGGGGGGGGAACACCGGGGAGCTGTTTTTT,CASSLAGGGNTGELFF
TRBJ2-3,TRBV12-3/TRBV12-4,NA,NA,TGTGCCACCTTGAATACCATTAGCACAGATACGCAGTATTTT,CATLNTISTDTQYF
TRBJ2-1,TRBV7-2,NA,TRBD2,TGTGCCAGCAGCCCTAGCGGGAGGGTTTTTTTACGGTACAATGAGCAGTTCTTC,CASSPSGRVFLRYNEQFF
TRBJ2-2,TRBV27,NA,TRBD2,TGTGCCAGCAGCCTCAGGACTAGCCCCGGGGAGCTGTTTTTT,CASSLRTSPGELFF
TRBJ2-7,TRBV7-9,NA,TRBD2,TGTGCCAGCAGCCCGGGACTACTATACGAGCAGTACTTC,CASSPGLLYEQYF
TRBJ2-7,TRBV28,NA,NA,TGTGCCAGCAGTTTGATCGTCCGACCCGTGACAGCCACCTACGAGCAGTACTTC,CASSLIVRPVTATYEQYF
TRBJ2-7,TRBV7-2,few,TRBD2,TGTGCCAGCAGCTTATTAGGCGGGAGCCCATCCCCCGAGCAGTACTTC,CASSLLGGSPSPEQYF
TRBJ2-5,TRBV29-1,few,NA,TGCAGCGTTGATTGGGGACTTCAAGAGACCCAGTACTTC,CSVDWGLQETQYF